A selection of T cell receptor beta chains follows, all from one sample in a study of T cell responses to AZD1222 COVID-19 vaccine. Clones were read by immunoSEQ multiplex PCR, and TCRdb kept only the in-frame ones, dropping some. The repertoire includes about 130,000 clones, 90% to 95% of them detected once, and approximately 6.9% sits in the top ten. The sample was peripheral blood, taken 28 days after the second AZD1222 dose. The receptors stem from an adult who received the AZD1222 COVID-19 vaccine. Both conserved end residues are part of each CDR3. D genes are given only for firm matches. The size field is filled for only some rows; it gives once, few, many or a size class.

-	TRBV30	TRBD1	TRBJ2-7	CAWGRDRAVPYEQYF	TGTGCCTGGGGACGAGACAGGGCCGTTCCCTACGAGCAGTACTTC
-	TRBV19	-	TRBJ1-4	CASSYRATNEKLFF	TGTGCCAGTAGTTACAGGGCAACTAATGAAAAACTGTTTTTT
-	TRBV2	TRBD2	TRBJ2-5	CASSGGSGGPKTQYF	TGTGCCAGCAGTGGTGGTAGCGGGGGTCCCAAGACCCAGTACTTC
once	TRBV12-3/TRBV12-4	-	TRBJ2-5	CASKLEETQYF	TGTGCCAGCAAATTGGAGGAGACCCAGTACTTC
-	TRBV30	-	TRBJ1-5	CAWSVGGFNQPQHF	TGTGCCTGGAGTGTAGGGGGGTTCAATCAGCCCCAGCATTTT
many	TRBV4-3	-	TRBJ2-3	CASSQDSEQDTDTQYF	TGCGCCAGCAGCCAAGACAGCGAACAAGACACAGATACGCAGTATTTT
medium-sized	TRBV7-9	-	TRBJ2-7	CASTPPGRDPYEQYF	TGTGCCAGCACCCCCCCGGGCAGGGACCCCTACGAGCAGTACTTC
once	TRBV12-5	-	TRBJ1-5	CASGLGLGQPQHF	TGTGCTAGTGGTTTGGGTTTGGGTCAGCCCCAGCATTTT
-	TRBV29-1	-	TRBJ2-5	CSVDRAETQYF	TGCAGCGTTGACAGGGCCGAGACCCAGTACTTC
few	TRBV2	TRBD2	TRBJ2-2	CASRGGLDTGELFF	TGTGCCAGCCGGGGGGGGCTCGACACCGGGGAGCTGTTTTTT
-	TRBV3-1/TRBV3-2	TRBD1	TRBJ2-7	CASSQLTGSGGEQYF	TGTGCCAGCAGCCAACTGACAGGGAGTGGGGGCGAGCAGTACTTC